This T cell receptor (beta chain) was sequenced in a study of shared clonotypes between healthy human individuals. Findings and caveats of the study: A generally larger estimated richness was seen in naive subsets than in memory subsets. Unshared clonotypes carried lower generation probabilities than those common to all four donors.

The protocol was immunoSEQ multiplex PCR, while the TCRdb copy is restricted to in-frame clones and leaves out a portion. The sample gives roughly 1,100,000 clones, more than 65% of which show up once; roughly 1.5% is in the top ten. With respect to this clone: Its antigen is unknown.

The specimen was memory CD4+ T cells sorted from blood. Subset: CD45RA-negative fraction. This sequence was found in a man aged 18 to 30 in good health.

The CDR3, as DNA: TGCGCCAGCAGCTCAGGGGTTCCCAACGTCCTGACTTTC. Amino acid sequence: CASSSGVPNVLTF. The chain joins TRBV5-1 to TRBJ2-6; tentatively, D is TRBD1 (6 bases). This CDR3 is built from 13 residues. V lost 3 bases and J lost 8, with 9 bases in between. Germline lookup yields CDR1 SGHRS and CDR2 YFSETQ.